This T cell receptor (beta chain) was captured in a study of T cells in Graves' hyperthyroidism and ophthalmopathy (dated by TCRdb to between 2019 and 2020). About the investigation overall: Peripheral blood was collected at initial diagnosis, before any treatment. A discovery cohort of fewer than 110 patients, fewer than 50 with Graves' ophthalmopathy and about 60 with stable Graves' hyperthyroidism, was used to find distinguishing TCR V-J signatures. Prospective prediction of ophthalmopathy was tested in an independent validation cohort consisting of 18 hyperthyroidism patients and approximately 16 patients who later progressed to ophthalmopathy. For training and testing, the 100 or so patients in the discovery cohort were randomly divided in a 7:3 ratio. The study also compared thyroid tissue and blood T-cell repertoires from 6 or 7 Graves' hyperthyroidism patients. After blood sampling, hyperthyroidism patients were treated with methimazole at a starting dose of 30 mg daily, and ophthalmopathy patients were treated with high-dose intravenous methylprednisolone. The paper reports TCR Vbeta CDR3 sequencing of over 130 peripheral blood samples: over 40 ophthalmopathy, approximately 74 hyperthyroidism and around 17 progressor patients.

Hyperthyroidism patients were aged 18 to 65 years and newly diagnosed, with disease duration of less than 2 months. Any patient with an uncontrolled infection, another autoimmune disease, pregnancy or lactation was excluded. Clinical symptoms, serum thyroxine and TRAb, thyroid ultrasound, and orbital computed tomography formed the basis for the diagnoses. For progressor patients, blood was drawn at the first diagnosis of hyperthyroidism, before any ophthalmopathy symptoms had appeared. PBMCs were separated from roughly 10 ml of fresh peripheral blood using Ficoll-Paque density gradient centrifugation. Progressor patients were defined as those initially diagnosed with Graves' hyperthyroidism in whom ophthalmopathy developed during follow-up. Trizol reagent was used to extract total RNA, and RNA quality was then checked on an Agilent 2100 Bioanalyzer. Paper-wide results and their limitations: Sample size was not statistically predetermined, and investigators were not blinded to group allocation. In validation, the model predicted progression to ophthalmopathy with 65% to 71% sensitivity and 72% to 85% specificity, a median of around six months before onset. Blood samples also contained most of the expanded thyroid clonotypes (frequency above 0.001), which suggests that blood repertoires may reflect thyroid immune responses. In cross-validation, a model built on a 13 V-J signature told ophthalmopathy apart from stable hyperthyroidism with under 90% sensitivity and roughly 83% specificity, and in testing the same model reached 80%/75%.

This clonotype turned up a few times. Its antigen is unknown. One base away there is no much larger clone; base qualities are not given. The CDR3, cysteine through phenylalanine, is 13 amino acids long. Only CDR3 DNA is held: 39 bases, read in frame from base 1. V is reduced by 7 bases and J by 2 bases, leaving a spacing of 9 bases between them. CDR1 KGHDR and CDR2 SFDVKD are derived from the germline V gene. TCR beta CDR3 regions were amplified from RNA transcripts. A first-round RT-PCR of the TCR CDR3 used the HTBI primer set with the Qiagen OneStep RT-PCR kit. Libraries were constructed in a second round of multiplex PCR, after which size selection and purification were performed. Sequencing of the libraries was done on an Illumina HiSeq2000 using paired-end 100 bp reads. The source study handled its data this way. SOAPnuke was used to process the raw data, throwing out any read that contained adapters or uncalled bases, had a mean Phred below 15, or lacked an exact constant-primer or identifier match. High-quality paired reads were merged with COPE v1.2.5, and unique nucleotide sequences were defined as clonotypes. Clonotypes were aligned to IMGT TRBV, TRBD and TRBJ reference segments using MiTCR v1.1. Analysis was restricted to V-J combinations with a frequency above 0.0001, which covered 99.2% of repertoires. The TCS score was defined as the ratio of F50 (clonal expansion) to E x V (chaos), calculated using BLOSUM62-based TCRdist between CDR3 peptides within each V-J. Welch's t-statistics and random forest reduced roughly 530 V-J features to roughly 13, which were used in a naive Bayes classifier (R e1071). TCRdb reran the public reads through fastp at Q25 and MiXCR, keeping productive beta chains. Here each entry gathers all rows of one CDR3 protein and keeps the most common genes and DNA. TCRdb's processing, not the authors', yielded these V and J calls. The sample table contains 250,000 or so distinct CDR3 sequences; only one count was recorded for 15% of them. The ten largest make up 30% of the sample.

This clonotype originated in a woman between 45 and 65 years old with Graves' hyperthyroidism that later progressed to Graves' ophthalmopathy. The sequencing input was blood. This sequence uses TRBV24-1 and TRBJ2-3; the D call is possibly TRBD1 or TRBD2, each sharing 5 bases. The CDR3: CATSRGPTDTQYF. The DNA sequence is as follows: TGTGCCACCAGCCGGGGACCCACAGATACGCAGTATTTT.